These 21 T cell receptor beta chains were sequenced from one sample in a study of blood T cells in healthy people across ages. A J-beta primer mix and a sample-barcoded 5' primer were used in a second PCR of roughly 7 to 12 cycles. One entry per CDR3 protein, called by TCRdb with MiXCR from the 5' RACE reads. The sample has over a million distinct CDR3 sequences, roughly 40% seen once. The sequenced material came from blood. These receptors came from a woman aged 18-29 years in good health.

This clonotype was detected a few times. CDR3 sequence reads: CASRAGFQENEQFF. The DNA of the CDR3 is TGTGCCAGCAGGGCAGGGTTCCAGGAGAATGAGCAGTTCTTC. The chain employs TRBV2 and TRBJ2-1, with D possibly matching TRBD1 (5 bases). Trimming stripped 6 bases from V and 7 bases from J, with 16 bases between. This CDR3 region has 14 residues. CDR1 and CDR2 from the germline V gene are SNHLY and FYNNEI.

The table lists this clonotype with a few counts. This chain connects TRBV12-3 or TRBV12-4 to TRBJ1-2; D call uncertain. Trimming took 7 bases from V and 4 from J, leaving 16 bases between them. The CDR3 length is 14 residues. The CDR3 DNA reads TGTGCCAGCACCAAAGACGCCGGCGGCTATGGCTACACCTTC. It codes for CASTKDAGGYGYTF.

The chain recombines TRBV5-6 with TRBJ2-7; D not resolved. TRBJ2-5 matches the DNA end more closely, so the J call is doubtful. The CDR3 length is 14 residues. In germline, CDR1 is SGHDT, CDR2 YYEEEE. The CDR3 DNA reads as TGTGCCAGCAGCCCTCGAACTCTCAAAGAGACCCAGTACTTC. As protein: CASSPRTLKETQYF.

V usage is TRBV7-9 and J usage is TRBJ2-1; D tentatively fits TRBD1 or TRBD2 (6 bases each). Germline V gene lookup returns CDR1 SEHNR and CDR2 FQNEAQ (reference sequence). CDR3 length: 14 amino acids. Trimming removed 5 bases at V and 9 bases at J, with 17 bases between. The CDR3 DNA follows: TGTGCCAGCAGCCTCTCGGGGGCCCAGGGTGAGCAGTTCTTC. It codes for CASSLSGAQGEQFF. Together with reference TRBV7-9 and TRBJ2-1, the CDR3 gives the full variable domain: DTGVSQNPRHKITKRGQNVTFRCDPISEHNRLYWYRQTLGQGPEFLTYFQNEAQLEKSRLLSDRFSAERPKGSFSTLEIQRTEQGDSAMYLCASSLSGAQGEQFFGPGTRLTVL.

A note on this clonotype: At one boundary the junction diverges from the germline segment, which might be a read error. This sequence joins TRBV9 and TRBJ1-6; 7 bases line up with TRBD1. The CDR3 has 14 residues. Germline V gene lookup returns CDR1 SGDLS and CDR2 YYNGEE. Here the CDR3 DNA reads TGCGCCAGCAGCGTCCGCAGGGGGTCTTCACCCCTCCACTTT. It encodes CASSVRRGSSPLHF.

The chain has TRBV6-1 and TRBJ1-2; 7 nucleotides align to TRBD1. The CDR3 is made up of 17 amino acids. From germline, CDR1 is MNHNS and CDR2 SASEGT. V was clipped by 6 bases and J by 0 bases; unmatched bases: 13. CDR3 DNA sequence: TGTGCCAGCAGGCAAGACCACCGGGACAGAGCTAACTATGGCTACACCTTC. Amino acids: CASRQDHRDRANYGYTF.

The gene calls are TRBV2 and TRBJ2-3, with D uncertain. The germline gives CDR1 SNHLY, CDR2 FYNNEI. CDR3 length: 13 amino acids. V was clipped by 7 bases and J by 1 base, with 9 bases between them. The DNA of the CDR3 is TGTGCCAGCAACCCTGTTGGCACAGATACGCAGTATTTT. Encoded protein: CASNPVGTDTQYF.

This clonotype showed up just a few times. The chain couples TRBV2 to TRBJ2-3; D is perhaps TRBD2 (5 bases). Deletions cut 10 bases from V and 5 bases from J, with 19 bases between. Germline CDR1 and CDR2: SNHLY and FYNNEI. The CDR3 length is 14 residues. The CDR3 reads CATIEREGLDTQYF. The CDR3 DNA follows: TGTGCCACCATAGAACGGGAAGGTTTAGATACGCAGTATTTT.

The V call is TRBV29-1, the J call TRBJ2-7, with TRBD1 matching over 8 bases. This CDR3 has 14 amino acids. The germline V gene has CDR1 SQVTM and CDR2 ANQGSEA. The J segment lost 3 bases and the V segment lost 4 bases, leaving 8 bases of the junction unmatched. The CDR3 nucleotides read TGCAGCGTTGCAACGGACAGGGCGGTCTACGAGCAGTACTTC. Its translation is CSVATDRAVYEQYF.

This clonotype was seen ten or more times. This sequence joins TRBV6-5 and TRBJ2-7, with TRBD1 matching over 7 bases. The V segment lost 8 bases and the J segment 2 bases; nucleotides outside the gene matches: 6. Germline V gene sequence: CDR1 MNHEY, CDR2 SVGAGI. The CDR3 is made up of 13 amino acids. The CDR3 is CASRRTGAYEQYF. CDR3 coding DNA: TGTGCCAGCCGAAGGACAGGAGCCTACGAGCAGTACTTC.

This clonotype showed up just once. V and J are TRBV9 and TRBJ2-3; 8 nucleotides agree with TRBD2. There are 16 residues in the CDR3. V was clipped by 0 bases and J by 8 bases; unmatched bases: 11. Germline V gene data show CDR1 as SGDLS and CDR2 as YYNGEE. The DNA for the CDR3 is TGTGCCAGCAGCGTAGAATCCCTGGCGGGAGGTCTTACGCAGTATTTT. Its translation is CASSVESLAGGLTQYF.

DNA for the CDR3: TGTGCCAGCTCTTGGGTGGGCTATGGCTACACCTTC. Its protein is CASSWVGYGYTF. This chain joins TRBV28 and TRBJ1-2, with D unresolved. The CDR3 totals 12 residues. V was shortened by 8 bases and J by 4 bases, with 11 bases between the two germline ends. Germline lookup yields CDR1 MDHEN and CDR2 SYDVKM.

A few counts support this clonotype. The rearrangement joins TRBV7-8 to TRBJ2-3; D gene ambiguous. The CDR3 is made up of 14 amino acids. V lost 3 bases and J lost 4, with 11 bases in between. The V gene's germline CDR1 is SGHVS and CDR2 FQNEAQ. This chain's CDR3 is CASSFTAAADTQYF. The CDR3 coding sequence is TGTGCCAGCAGCTTCACGGCGGCCGCAGATACGCAGTATTTT.

This clonotype was observed a few times. V and J are TRBV4-1 and TRBJ1-4; the match to TRBD1 covers 7 bases. Germline values: CDR1 MGHRA, CDR2 YSYEKL. J gave up 2 bases and V 1 base, and 7 bases lay outside the gene matches. This CDR3 has 17 residues. CDR3 bases: TGCGCCAGCAGCCAAGCCCGGGACAGTAAGACTAATGAAAAACTGTTTTTT. Its protein product is CASSQARDSKTNEKLFF.

This clonotype was counted a few times. J is TRBJ2-4 and V is TRBV20-1, with D uncertain. The J call is doubtful: the DNA matches TRBJ2-7 better. The germline gives CDR1 DFQATT, CDR2 SNEGSKA (reference sequence). This CDR3 spans 12 amino acids. The CDR3 DNA is TGCAGTGCTATGGGATGGTCGTACGAGCAGTACTTC. The encoded protein is CSAMGWSYEQYF.

This clonotype was seen more than once but under ten times. The chain carries TRBV4-1 and TRBJ1-4; weak D call: TRBD1 (5 bases). CDR1 MGHRA and CDR2 YSYEKL come from the germline V gene. The CDR3 sequence is 16 residues long. The V and J ends lost 0 bases and 0 bases respectively, with 8 bases between them. In nucleotides, the CDR3 is TGCGCCAGCAGCCAAGATCAGGGAACAACTAATGAAAAACTGTTTTTT. The encoded protein is CASSQDQGTTNEKLFF.

Regarding this clonotype: One base away lies a much larger clone, so this may be a sequencing read error. The chain employs TRBV29-1 and TRBJ2-4; 8 bases map to TRBD1. The assigned J gene may be wrong: the sequence end matches TRBJ2-5 better. The CDR3 sequence is 14 residues long. The germline CDR1 and CDR2 sequences are SQVTM and ANQGSEA. The CDR3 loop is CSAKMTGVKETQYF. The CDR3 DNA reads TGCAGCGCAAAAATGACAGGGGTAAAAGAGACCCAGTACTTC.

The chain employs TRBV12-5 and TRBJ2-5; TRBD2 matches 11 bases. With 4 bases clipped from V and 1 base from J, the junction kept 5 bases outside the gene matches. The CDR3 has 16 amino acids. Germline CDR1 is LGHNT and CDR2 is FRNRAP. The CDR3 nucleotides are TGTGCTAGTGGTTCGGGGACTAGCGGCCGCCAAGAGACCCAGTACTTC. Its translation: CASGSGTSGRQETQYF.

A word on this clonotype: One junction end does not reproduce the germline sequence, and a read error may be involved. The chain has TRBV20-1 and TRBJ2-7, with 8 bases that match TRBD2. CDR3 size: 14 residues. The germline CDR1 and CDR2 sequences are DFQATT and SNEGSKA (reference sequence). The CDR3 sequence: CSVRVASGSNEQYF. As DNA, the CDR3 is TGCAGTGTTAGAGTGGCGAGCGGGAGCAACGAGCAGTACTTC.

The chain combines TRBV12-3 or TRBV12-4 with TRBJ2-3, with a weak D call TRBD2 (5 bases). There are 13 residues in the CDR3. Trimming stripped 7 bases from V and 2 bases from J, with 10 bases between. The CDR3 loop is CASMSGVTDTQYF. The CDR3 coding sequence is TGTGCCAGCATGTCCGGGGTCACAGATACGCAGTATTTT.

The table lists this clonotype with a few counts. The V and J genes are TRBV27 and TRBJ1-2; TRBD1 is a possible D gene (6 bases). Trimming left V 5 bases short and J 8 bases short, with 18 bases between. This CDR3 region has 14 residues. Germline V gene sequence: CDR1 MNHEY, CDR2 SMNVEV (reference sequence). The CDR3 protein is CASSPGQREGGYTF. The DNA for the CDR3 is TGTGCCAGCAGTCCCGGACAGCGTGAGGGGGGCTACACCTTC.